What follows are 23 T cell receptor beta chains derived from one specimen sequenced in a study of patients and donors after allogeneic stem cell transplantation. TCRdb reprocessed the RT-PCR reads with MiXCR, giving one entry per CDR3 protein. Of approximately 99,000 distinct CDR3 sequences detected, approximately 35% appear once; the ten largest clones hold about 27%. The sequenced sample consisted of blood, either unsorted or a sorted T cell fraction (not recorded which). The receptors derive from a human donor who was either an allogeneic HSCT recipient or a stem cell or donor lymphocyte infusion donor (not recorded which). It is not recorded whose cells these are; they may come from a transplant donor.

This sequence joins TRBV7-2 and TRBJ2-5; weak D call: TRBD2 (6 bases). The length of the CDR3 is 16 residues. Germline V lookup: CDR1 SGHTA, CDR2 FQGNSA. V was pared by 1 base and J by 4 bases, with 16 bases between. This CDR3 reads CASSLVSSGWGETQYF. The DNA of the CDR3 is TGTGCCAGCAGCTTAGTTTCCAGCGGGTGGGGAGAGACCCAGTACTTC.

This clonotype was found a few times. The CDR3 bases are TGTGCCACCAGCAGGGGAGGTCACTCCTACGAGCAGTACTTC. Its protein is CATSRGGHSYEQYF. V is TRBV15 and J is TRBJ2-7, with a weak D call TRBD2 (6 bases). The CDR3 is 14 residues long. V shed 3 bases and J shed 0 bases, with 9 bases lying between them. Germline values: CDR1 LNHNV, CDR2 YYDKDF (reference sequence).

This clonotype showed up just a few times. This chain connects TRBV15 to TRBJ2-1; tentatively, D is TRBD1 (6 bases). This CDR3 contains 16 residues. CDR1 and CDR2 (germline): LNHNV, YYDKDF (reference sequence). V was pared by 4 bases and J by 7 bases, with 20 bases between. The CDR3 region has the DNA TGTGCCACCAGCAAAGGTGGGGGACACCCTGGGAATGAGCAGTTCTTC. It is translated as CATSKGGGHPGNEQFF.

In DNA, the CDR3 is TGTGCCAGCAGCTCTACGACTAGCGTGGACGGGGAGCTGTTTTTT. Encoded protein: CASSSTTSVDGELFF. This sequence joins TRBV6-5 and TRBJ2-2; TRBD2 matches 8 bases. This CDR3 spans 15 amino acids. The germline CDR1 and CDR2 sequences are MNHEY and SVGAGI. V was clipped by 6 bases and J by 7 bases; unmatched bases: 10.

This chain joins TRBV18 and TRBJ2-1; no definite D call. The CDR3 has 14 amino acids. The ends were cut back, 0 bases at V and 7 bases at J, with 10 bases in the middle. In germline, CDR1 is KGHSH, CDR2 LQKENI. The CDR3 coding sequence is TGTGCCAGCTCACCACCGAAGCTTTGGAATGAGCAGTTCTTC. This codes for CASSPPKLWNEQFF. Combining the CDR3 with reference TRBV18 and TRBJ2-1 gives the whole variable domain NAGVMQNPRHLVRRRGQEARLRCSPMKGHSHVYWYRQLPEEGLKFMVYLQKENIIDESGMPKERFSAEFPKEGPSILRIQQVVRGDSAAYFCASSPPKLWNEQFFGPGTRLTVL.

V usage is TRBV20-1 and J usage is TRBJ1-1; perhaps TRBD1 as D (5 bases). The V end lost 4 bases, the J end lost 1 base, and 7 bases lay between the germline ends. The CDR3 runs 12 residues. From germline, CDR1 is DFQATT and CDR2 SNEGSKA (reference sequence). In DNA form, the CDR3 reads TGCAGTGCTATCACAGGGAACACTGAAGCTTTCTTT. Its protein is CSAITGNTEAFF.

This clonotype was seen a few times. CDR3 protein: CATSPQRTGNQPQHF. CDR3 sequence (DNA): TGTGCCACCAGCCCGCAAAGGACAGGGAATCAGCCCCAGCATTTT. The chain has TRBV15 and TRBJ1-5; 8 positions match TRBD1. V was clipped by 5 bases and J by 4 bases; unmatched bases: 7. Germline V gene data show CDR1 as LNHNV and CDR2 as YYDKDF (reference sequence). The CDR3 extends over 15 amino acids.

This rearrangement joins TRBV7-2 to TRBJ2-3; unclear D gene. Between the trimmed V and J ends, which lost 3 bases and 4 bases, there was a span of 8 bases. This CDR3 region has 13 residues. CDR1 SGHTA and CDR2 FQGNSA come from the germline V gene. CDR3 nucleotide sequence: TGTGCCAGCAGCTTGCAAGCCCCAGATACGCAGTATTTT. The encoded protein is CASSLQAPDTQYF.

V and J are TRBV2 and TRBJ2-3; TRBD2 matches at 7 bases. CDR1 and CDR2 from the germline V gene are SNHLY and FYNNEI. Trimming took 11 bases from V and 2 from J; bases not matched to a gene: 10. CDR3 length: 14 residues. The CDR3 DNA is TGTGCCTCCAAGACTAGCCGAATCACAGATACGCAGTATTTT. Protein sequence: CASKTSRITDTQYF.

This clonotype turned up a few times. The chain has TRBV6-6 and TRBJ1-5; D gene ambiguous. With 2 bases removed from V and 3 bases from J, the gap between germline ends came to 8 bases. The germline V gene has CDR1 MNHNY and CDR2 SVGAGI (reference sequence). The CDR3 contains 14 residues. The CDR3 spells CASSYGEPNQPQHF. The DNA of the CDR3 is TGTGCCAGCAGTTACGGGGAGCCCAATCAGCCCCAGCATTTT.

The CDR3 loop reads CASSGTSGRYSGGELFF. CDR3 DNA: TGTGCCAGCAGCGGGACTAGCGGGAGATATTCGGGCGGGGAGCTGTTTTTT. The rearrangement joins TRBV7-9 to TRBJ2-2; 14 nucleotides align to TRBD2. The CDR3 is made up of 17 amino acids. Per the germline V gene, CDR1 is SEHNR and CDR2 is FQNEAQ (reference sequence). After removal of 5 bases from V and 7 bases from J, the junction contained 9 bases not matched to a gene.

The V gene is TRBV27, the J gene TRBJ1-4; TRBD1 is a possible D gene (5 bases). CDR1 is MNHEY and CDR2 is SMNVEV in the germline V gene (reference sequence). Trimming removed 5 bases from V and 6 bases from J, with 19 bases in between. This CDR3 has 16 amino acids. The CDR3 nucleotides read TGTGCCAGCAGTAAGAGGGGAGAGGGGCATGATGAAAAACTGTTTTTT. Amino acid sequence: CASSKRGEGHDEKLFF.

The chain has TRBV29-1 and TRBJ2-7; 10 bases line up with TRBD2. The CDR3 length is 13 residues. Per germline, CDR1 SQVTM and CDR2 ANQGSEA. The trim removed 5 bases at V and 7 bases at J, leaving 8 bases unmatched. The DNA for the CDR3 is TGCAGCGTTCGGCGTAGCGGGGGGTTGGAGCAGTACTTC. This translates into CSVRRSGGLEQYF.

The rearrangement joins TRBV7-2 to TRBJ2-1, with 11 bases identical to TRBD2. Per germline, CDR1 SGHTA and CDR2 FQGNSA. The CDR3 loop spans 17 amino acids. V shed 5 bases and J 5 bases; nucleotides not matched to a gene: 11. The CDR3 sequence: CASSNRASGRSNNEQFF. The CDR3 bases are TGTGCCAGCAGCAATAGGGCTAGCGGGAGGTCTAACAATGAGCAGTTCTTC.

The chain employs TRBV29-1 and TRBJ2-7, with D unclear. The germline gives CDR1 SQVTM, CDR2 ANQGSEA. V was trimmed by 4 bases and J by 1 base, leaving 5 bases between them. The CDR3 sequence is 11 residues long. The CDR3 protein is CSVVRSYEQYF. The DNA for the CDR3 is TGCAGCGTTGTGCGGTCCTACGAGCAGTACTTC.

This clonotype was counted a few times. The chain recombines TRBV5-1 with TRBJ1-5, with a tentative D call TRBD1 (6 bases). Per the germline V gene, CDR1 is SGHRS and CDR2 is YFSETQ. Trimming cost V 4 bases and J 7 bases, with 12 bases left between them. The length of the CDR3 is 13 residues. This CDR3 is CASSLQGGQPQHF. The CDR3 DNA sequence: TGCGCCAGCAGCCTACAGGGCGGGCAGCCCCAGCATTTT.

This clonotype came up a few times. The CDR3 protein is CASSFQGLGTASYGYTF. In DNA form, the CDR3 reads TGTGCCAGCAGTTTTCAGGGCTTAGGGACCGCAAGCTATGGCTACACCTTC. The chain couples TRBV28 to TRBJ1-2; tentative D call: TRBD1 (5 bases). The CDR3 is 17 residues long. V dropped 3 bases and J dropped 4 bases, with 21 bases sitting between them. Germline V lookup: CDR1 MDHEN, CDR2 SYDVKM.

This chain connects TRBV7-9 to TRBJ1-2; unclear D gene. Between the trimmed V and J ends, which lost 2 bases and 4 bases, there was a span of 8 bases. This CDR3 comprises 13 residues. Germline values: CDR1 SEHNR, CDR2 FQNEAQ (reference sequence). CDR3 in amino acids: CASSLKGVYGYTF. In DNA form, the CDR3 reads TGTGCCAGCAGCTTAAAGGGAGTCTATGGCTACACCTTC.

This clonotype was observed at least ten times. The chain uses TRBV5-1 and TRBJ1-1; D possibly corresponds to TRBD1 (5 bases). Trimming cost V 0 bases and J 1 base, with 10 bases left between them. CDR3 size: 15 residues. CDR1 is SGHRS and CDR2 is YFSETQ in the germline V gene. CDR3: CASSLGGVRNTEAFF. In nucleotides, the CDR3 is TGCGCCAGCAGCTTGGGGGGCGTGAGGAACACTGAAGCTTTCTTT. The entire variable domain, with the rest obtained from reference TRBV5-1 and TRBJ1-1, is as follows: KAGVTQTPRYLIKTRGQQVTLSCSPISGHRSVSWYQQTPGQGLQFLFEYFSETQRNKGNFPGRFSGRQFSNSRSEMNVSTLELGDSALYLCASSLGGVRNTEAFFGQGTRLTVV.

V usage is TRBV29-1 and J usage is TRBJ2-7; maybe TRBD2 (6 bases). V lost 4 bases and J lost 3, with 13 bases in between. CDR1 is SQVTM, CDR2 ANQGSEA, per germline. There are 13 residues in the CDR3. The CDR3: CSVAVGGNYEQYF. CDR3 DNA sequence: TGCAGCGTTGCGGTTGGGGGGAACTACGAGCAGTACTTC.

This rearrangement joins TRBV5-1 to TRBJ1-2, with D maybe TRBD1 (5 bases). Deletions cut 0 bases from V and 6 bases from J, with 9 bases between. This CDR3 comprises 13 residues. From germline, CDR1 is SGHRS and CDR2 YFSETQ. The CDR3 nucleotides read TGCGCCAGCAGCTTGGGTGGGACGGATGGCTACACCTTC. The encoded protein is CASSLGGTDGYTF.

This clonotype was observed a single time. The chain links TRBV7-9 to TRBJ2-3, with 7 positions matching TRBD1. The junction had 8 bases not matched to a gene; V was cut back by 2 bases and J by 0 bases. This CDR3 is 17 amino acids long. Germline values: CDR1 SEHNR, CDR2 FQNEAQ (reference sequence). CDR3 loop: CASSLRGPTRSTDTQYF. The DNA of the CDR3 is TGTGCCAGCAGCTTAAGGGGGCCGACCCGGAGCACAGATACGCAGTATTTT.

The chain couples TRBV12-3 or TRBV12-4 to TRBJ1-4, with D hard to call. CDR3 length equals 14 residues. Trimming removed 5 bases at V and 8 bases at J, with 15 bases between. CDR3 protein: CASSPWAGGEKLFF. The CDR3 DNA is TGTGCCAGCAGTCCCTGGGCAGGCGGGGAAAAACTGTTTTTT.